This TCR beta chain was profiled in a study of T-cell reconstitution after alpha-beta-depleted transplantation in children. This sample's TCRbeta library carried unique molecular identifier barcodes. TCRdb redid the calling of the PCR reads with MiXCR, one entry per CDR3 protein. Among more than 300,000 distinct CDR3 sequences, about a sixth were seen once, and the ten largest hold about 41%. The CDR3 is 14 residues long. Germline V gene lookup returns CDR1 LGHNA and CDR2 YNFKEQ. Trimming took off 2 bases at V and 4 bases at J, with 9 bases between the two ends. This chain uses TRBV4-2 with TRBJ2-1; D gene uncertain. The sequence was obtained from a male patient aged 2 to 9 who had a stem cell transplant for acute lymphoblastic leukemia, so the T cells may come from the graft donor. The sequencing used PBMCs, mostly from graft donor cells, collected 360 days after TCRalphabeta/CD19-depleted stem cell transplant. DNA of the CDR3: TGTGCCAGCAGCCAAATGTTTCTTTACAATGAGCAGTTCTTC. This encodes CASSQMFLYNEQFF.